Following are 30 T cell receptor beta chains from one sample sequenced in a study of blood T cell repertoires in COVID-19. TCRdb keeps only in-frame clones here, not all; method: immunoSEQ multiplex PCR. This sample has 55,000 to 80,000 clones, with around 83% found just once. Sequenced sample: peripheral blood. The receptors derive from a man in his 70s with acute or convalescent COVID-19.

The J gene is TRBJ2-1, the V gene TRBV20-1, with 10 bases that match TRBD2. Trimming removed 3 bases from V and 1 base from J; junction bases left unmatched: 9. CDR1 is DFQATT, CDR2 SNEGSKA, per germline (reference sequence). The CDR3 runs to 17 residues. The CDR3 nucleotides read TGCAGTGCTAGTGTGCTAGCGGGAGTGCGGTCCTACAATGAGCAGTTCTTC. Translated: CSASVLAGVRSYNEQFF.

This sequence joins TRBV2 and TRBJ2-2; 11 bases align to TRBD1. The CDR3 loop spans 15 amino acids. V was pared by 7 bases and J by 6 bases, with 7 bases of the junction left unmatched. CDR1 is SNHLY and CDR2 is FYNNEI in the germline V gene. The CDR3 DNA reads TGTGCCAGCAATCCGGGACAGGGGGTTCCCGGGGAGCTGTTTTTT. It is translated as CASNPGQGVPGELFF.

The chain joins TRBV6-5 to TRBJ2-5; no reliable D call. With 4 bases removed from V and 1 base from J, the gap between germline ends came to 10 bases. From germline, CDR1 is MNHEY and CDR2 SVGAGI. The CDR3 is 14 residues long. This chain's CDR3 is CASSSTLSQETQYF. The CDR3, as DNA: TGTGCCAGCAGTTCGACTCTGTCCCAAGAGACCCAGTACTTC.

The J gene is TRBJ2-3, the V gene TRBV5-1; 7 nucleotides line up with TRBD2. Germline V gene data show CDR1 as SGHRS and CDR2 as YFSETQ. Trimming at V came to 0 bases and at J to 0 bases, leaving 1 base not matched to a gene. The CDR3 totals 15 residues. The CDR3 loop reads CASSLGGSSTDTQYF. The CDR3 DNA reads as TGCGCCAGCAGCTTGGGCGGGAGTAGCACAGATACGCAGTATTTT.

This chain joins TRBV28 and TRBJ2-7; 9 positions match TRBD1. The CDR3 has 16 amino acids. The trim removed 6 bases at V and 5 bases at J, leaving 14 bases unmatched. Germline values: CDR1 MDHEN, CDR2 SYDVKM. CDR3 nucleotide sequence: TGTGCCAGCAGGGAGTCTCGACAGGGGGTTGGGCACGAGCAGTACTTC. This encodes CASRESRQGVGHEQYF.

The chain recombines TRBV5-1 with TRBJ1-2, with a tentative D call TRBD1 (6 bases). The CDR3 has 14 amino acids. The germline V gene encodes CDR1 SGHRS and CDR2 YFSETQ. The V and J ends lost 2 bases and 5 bases respectively, with 13 bases between them. The CDR3 reads CASSLQGLDYGYTF. For the CDR3, the DNA is TGCGCCAGCAGCTTACAGGGCCTCGATTATGGCTACACCTTC. Full variable domain (remainder filled in from reference TRBV5-1 and TRBJ1-2): KAGVTQTPRYLIKTRGQQVTLSCSPISGHRSVSWYQQTPGQGLQFLFEYFSETQRNKGNFPGRFSGRQFSNSRSEMNVSTLELGDSALYLCASSLQGLDYGYTFGSGTRLTVV.

The V call is TRBV7-3, the J call TRBJ1-4, with 9 bases identical to TRBD1. The V and J ends lost 5 bases and 6 bases, in that order; junction bases with no gene match: 4. This CDR3 spans 14 amino acids. Germline assignment: CDR1 SGHTA and CDR2 FQGTGA. CDR3 sequence: CASSPTGGDEKLFF. As DNA, the CDR3 is TGTGCCAGCAGCCCGACAGGGGGGGATGAAAAACTGTTTTTT.

This clone was seen a handful of times. The chain uses TRBV11-3 and TRBJ2-1; D is perhaps TRBD2 (6 bases). Trimming removed 3 bases at V and 5 bases at J, with 14 bases between. CDR3 size: 15 residues. Germline CDR1 and CDR2: SGHNT and YENEEA. The CDR3 DNA follows: TGTGCCAGCAGCTTCGGGAGAGGGACCAACAATGAGCAGTTCTTC. It encodes CASSFGRGTNNEQFF.

The CDR3 sequence: CSVELGGGTDTQYF. CDR3 bases: TGCAGCGTTGAGTTAGGGGGTGGGACAGATACGCAGTATTTT. The chain recombines TRBV29-1 with TRBJ2-3; possible D gene TRBD1, 6 bases. This CDR3 is 14 amino acids long. Trimming shortened V by 3 bases and J by 3 bases, and 13 bases separated the two germline ends. Germline CDR1 reads SQVTM; CDR2 reads ANQGSEA.

V usage is TRBV11-2 and J usage is TRBJ2-7; 9 bases align to TRBD1. Germline V CDR1 and CDR2: SGHAT, FQNNGV. The CDR3 has 14 residues. V gave up 5 bases and J gave up 0 bases; unmatched junction bases: 2. CDR3 coding DNA: TGTGCCAGCAGCCGACAGGGGGGCTCCTACGAGCAGTACTTC. Translated: CASSRQGGSYEQYF.

This clone showed up just a few times. The chain couples TRBV27 to TRBJ1-4; TRBD1 matches at 9 bases. CDR1 and CDR2 (germline): MNHEY, SMNVEV (reference sequence). This CDR3 contains 14 residues. Trimming took 5 bases from V and 7 from J; bases not matched to a gene: 5. CDR3 residues: CASSTNRGLEKLFF. In DNA form, the CDR3 reads TGTGCCAGCAGTACGAACAGGGGGCTTGAAAAACTGTTTTTT.

This clone has more than one count but fewer than ten. The genes are TRBV19 and TRBJ1-5; the match to TRBD1 covers 7 bases. The V segment lost 6 bases and the J segment 2 bases; nucleotides outside the gene matches: 16. Germline V gives CDR1 LNHDA, CDR2 SQIVND (reference sequence). CDR3 length: 18 residues. CDR3 in amino acids: CASRMAGGRESGNQPQHF. CDR3 nucleotide sequence: TGTGCCAGTAGAATGGCAGGGGGACGGGAATCTGGCAATCAGCCCCAGCATTTT.

The CDR3 coding sequence is TGCGCCAGCAGCCAAGGACTAGCGGGGAGGATCACAGATACGCAGTATTTT. Protein sequence: CASSQGLAGRITDTQYF. The V gene is TRBV4-1, the J gene TRBJ2-3, with TRBD2 identical over 11 bases. This CDR3 has 17 amino acids. The germline V gene has CDR1 MGHRA and CDR2 YSYEKL. The junction had 5 bases not matched to a gene; V was cut back by 1 base and J by 2 bases.

V usage is TRBV7-9 and J usage is TRBJ2-2, with 8 bases matching TRBD1. CDR1 and CDR2 from the germline V gene are SEHNR and FQNEAQ (reference sequence). Trimming took 5 bases from V and 4 from J; bases not matched to a gene: 12. The CDR3 spans 17 residues. CDR3 sequence reads: CASSTLQGGVPTGELFF. DNA of the CDR3: TGTGCCAGCAGCACACTACAGGGGGGTGTACCCACCGGGGAGCTGTTTTTT.

The chain has TRBV9 and TRBJ1-4, with TRBD1 matching 8 bases. V lost 4 bases to trimming and J lost 8 bases; unmatched junction nucleotides: 7. CDR1 SGDLS and CDR2 YYNGEE come from the germline V gene. The CDR3 runs to 14 residues. The CDR3 DNA reads as TGTGCCAGCAGCCTCGGGACAGGCAAAGAAAAACTGTTTTTT. Translated: CASSLGTGKEKLFF.

The chain combines TRBV28 with TRBJ1-2; 7 nucleotides align to TRBD1. This CDR3 comprises 14 residues. V gave up 2 bases and J gave up 4 bases; unmatched junction bases: 4. The germline CDR1 and CDR2 sequences are MDHEN and SYDVKM. CDR3 in amino acids: CASSLPQGTYGYTF. In nucleotides, the CDR3 is TGTGCCAGCAGTTTACCACAGGGGACCTATGGCTACACCTTC.

This chain links TRBV19 with TRBJ1-2; TRBD1 matches 8 bases. The V gene's germline CDR1 is LNHDA and CDR2 SQIVND (reference sequence). The CDR3 loop spans 16 amino acids. V lost 5 bases and J lost 4; bases outside the gene matches: 12. CDR3 residues: CASSPSRTGFFYGYTF. The DNA of the CDR3 is TGTGCCAGTAGTCCCTCCAGGACAGGGTTCTTCTATGGCTACACCTTC.

This clone has just a few counts. The rearrangement joins TRBV7-8 to TRBJ2-3; 7 nucleotides match TRBD2. CDR1 and CDR2 (germline): SGHVS, FQNEAQ. The CDR3 has 14 residues. V shed 5 bases, J shed 7 bases, and the junction held 9 bases outside the gene matches. The CDR3 DNA reads as TGTGCCAGCAGCGAAACGAGTAGCGGGTATACGCAGTATTTT. Translation gives CASSETSSGYTQYF. Full variable domain (outside the CDR3, taken from reference TRBV7-8 and TRBJ2-3): GAGVSQSPRYKVAKRGQDVALRCDPISGHVSLFWYQQALGQGPEFLTYFQNEAQLDKSGLPSDRFFAERPEGSVSTLKIQRTQQEDSAVYLCASSETSSGYTQYFGPGTRLTVL.

The CDR3 DNA follows: TGTGCCAGTAGTTTCCTAGCGGGAGAAGAGACCCAGTACTTC. Its translation: CASSFLAGEETQYF. The chain combines TRBV19 with TRBJ2-5; the match to TRBD2 covers 10 bases. The germline gives CDR1 LNHDA, CDR2 SQIVND (reference sequence). V trimming: 5 bases; J trimming: 3 bases; junction bases outside the gene matches: 3. The CDR3 runs 14 residues.

The rearrangement uses TRBV15 and TRBJ2-2, with D possibly matching TRBD1 (6 bases). Per the germline V gene, CDR1 is LNHNV and CDR2 is YYDKDF (reference sequence). The V end was cut by 3 bases, the J end by 1 base, with 9 bases between. The CDR3 contains 15 residues. Written as DNA, the CDR3 is TGTGCCACCAGCAGCACGGACAGGAACACCGGGGAGCTGTTTTTT. Translated, it gives CATSSTDRNTGELFF.

This chain uses TRBV21-1 with TRBJ2-7; the listed D gene, TRBD2, was not tested against the DNA. TRBV21-1 is listed as a pseudogene. The CDR3 has 17 amino acids. The CDR3 loop reads CASSKEVLVYGSYEQYF. The CDR3 DNA reads as TGTGCCAGCAGCAAAGAAGTTTTGGTGTACGGCTCCTACGAGCAGTACTTC.

This chain joins TRBV5-6 and TRBJ2-1, with TRBD1 matching over 10 bases. This CDR3 contains 16 residues. Germline values: CDR1 SGHDT, CDR2 YYEEEE. V gave up 0 bases and J gave up 6 bases; unmatched junction bases: 6. DNA for the CDR3: TGTGCCAGCAGCTTGGACAAAGGGACAGGGGTCAATGAGCAGTTCTTC. Protein: CASSLDKGTGVNEQFF.

This chain joins TRBV15 and TRBJ2-3; 7 positions match TRBD1. This CDR3 has 19 residues. V lost 0 bases and J lost 5; bases outside the gene matches: 17. From germline, CDR1 is LNHNV and CDR2 YYDKDF (reference sequence). The CDR3 region is CATSRDLPPRTGELDTQYF. CDR3 bases: TGTGCCACCAGCAGAGATCTTCCCCCGAGAACAGGGGAATTAGATACGCAGTATTTT.

DNA of the CDR3: TGTGCCAGCAGTGAGAGGACAGGGGGCTACGAGCAGTACTTC. Amino acids: CASSERTGGYEQYF. The gene calls are TRBV6-1 and TRBJ2-7; TRBD1 agrees at 10 bases. CDR1 is MNHNS and CDR2 is SASEGT in the germline V gene. The CDR3 extends over 14 amino acids. The trim removed 3 bases at V and 3 bases at J, leaving 2 bases unmatched.

V gene TRBV30 combines with J gene TRBJ1-6; D may be TRBD1 (6 bases). The CDR3 length is 14 residues. The V gene lost 4 bases and the J gene lost 6 bases, with 13 bases spanning the gap. The germline V gene encodes CDR1 GTSNPN and CDR2 SVGIG (reference sequence). The CDR3 DNA is TGTGCCTGGAAGGGCCAGGGGATTAATTCACCCCTCCACTTT. Protein: CAWKGQGINSPLHF.

In its sample, this clone was seen once. This sequence joins TRBV3-1 (or the pseudogene TRBV3-2) and TRBJ2-7; tentatively, D is TRBD1 (5 bases). The V gene lost 1 base and the J gene lost 3 bases, with 10 bases spanning the gap. Germline CDR1 LGHDT, CDR2 YNNKEL (reference sequence). This CDR3 has 14 amino acids. The CDR3 bases are TGTGCCAGCAGCCAAGGCAGGGCGGACTACGAGCAGTACTTC. Its protein is CASSQGRADYEQYF.

CDR3 residues: CASSLALTSGQESYEQYF. DNA of the CDR3: TGTGCCAGCAGCTTAGCGCTGACTTCGGGACAGGAGTCCTACGAGCAGTACTTC. The J gene is TRBJ2-7, the V gene TRBV7-8, with 8 bases identical to TRBD1. V gave up 0 bases and J gave up 1 base; unmatched junction bases: 11. The CDR3 loop spans 18 amino acids. Germline lookup yields CDR1 SGHVS and CDR2 FQNEAQ. The entire variable domain, with the rest obtained from reference TRBV7-8 and TRBJ2-7, is as follows: GAGVSQSPRYKVAKRGQDVALRCDPISGHVSLFWYQQALGQGPEFLTYFQNEAQLDKSGLPSDRFFAERPEGSVSTLKIQRTQQEDSAVYLCASSLALTSGQESYEQYFGPGTRLTVT.

The chain couples TRBV6-8 to TRBJ1-1; the D is unclear. V dropped 4 bases and J dropped 4 bases, with 10 bases sitting between them. Germline V gene sequence: CDR1 MNHGY, CDR2 SAAAGT. This CDR3 has 13 residues. DNA of the CDR3: TGTGCCAGCAGTTTAAGTCTCGGCACTGAAGCTTTCTTT. This gives the protein CASSLSLGTEAFF.

V and J are TRBV18 and TRBJ1-2, with D hard to call. Trimming pared 3 bases from V and 7 bases from J, leaving 12 bases between. The CDR3 length is 13 residues. Germline V CDR1 and CDR2: KGHSH, LQKENI. The CDR3 loop reads CASSPDLEGGYTF. For the CDR3, the DNA is TGTGCCAGCTCACCGGACCTCGAGGGTGGCTACACCTTC.

This clone was seen only once. The V and J genes are TRBV6-5 and TRBJ2-3, with 7 bases matching TRBD1. Germline values: CDR1 MNHEY, CDR2 SVGAGI. V shed 6 bases and J 1 base; nucleotides not matched to a gene: 4. The CDR3 runs to 14 residues. In DNA form, the CDR3 reads TGTGCCAGCAGGGCCGACAGGGGCACAGATACGCAGTATTTT. This codes for CASRADRGTDTQYF.